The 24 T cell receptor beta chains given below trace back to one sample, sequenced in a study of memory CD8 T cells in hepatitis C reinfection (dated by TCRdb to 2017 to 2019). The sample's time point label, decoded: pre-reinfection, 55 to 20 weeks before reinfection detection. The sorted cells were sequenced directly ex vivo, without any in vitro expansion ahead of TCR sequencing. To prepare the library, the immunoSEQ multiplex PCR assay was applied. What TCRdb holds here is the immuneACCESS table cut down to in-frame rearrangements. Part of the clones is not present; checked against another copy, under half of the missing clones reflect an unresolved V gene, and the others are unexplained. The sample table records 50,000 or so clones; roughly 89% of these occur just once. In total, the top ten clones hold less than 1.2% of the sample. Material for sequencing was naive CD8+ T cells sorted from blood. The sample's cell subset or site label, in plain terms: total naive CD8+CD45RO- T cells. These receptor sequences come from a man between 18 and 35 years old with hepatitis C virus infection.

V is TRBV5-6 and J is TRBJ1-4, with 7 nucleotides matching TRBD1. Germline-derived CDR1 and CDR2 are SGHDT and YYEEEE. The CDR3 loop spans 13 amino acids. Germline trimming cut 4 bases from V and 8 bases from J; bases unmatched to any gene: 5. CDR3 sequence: CASSAGTEEKLFF. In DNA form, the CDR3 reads TGTGCCAGCAGCGCCGGGACAGAAGAAAAACTGTTTTTT.

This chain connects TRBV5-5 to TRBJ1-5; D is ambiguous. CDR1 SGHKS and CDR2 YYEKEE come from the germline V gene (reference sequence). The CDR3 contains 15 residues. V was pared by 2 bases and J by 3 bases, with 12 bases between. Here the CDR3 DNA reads TGTGCCAGCAGCTTTGTCCCGGGTTCCAATCAGCCCCAGCATTTT. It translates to CASSFVPGSNQPQHF.

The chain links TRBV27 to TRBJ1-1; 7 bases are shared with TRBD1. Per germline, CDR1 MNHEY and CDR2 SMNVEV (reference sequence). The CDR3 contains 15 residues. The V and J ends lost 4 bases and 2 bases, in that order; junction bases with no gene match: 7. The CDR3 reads CASSSFTGVNTEAFF. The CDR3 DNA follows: TGTGCCAGCAGTTCTTTCACAGGGGTAAACACTGAAGCTTTCTTT.

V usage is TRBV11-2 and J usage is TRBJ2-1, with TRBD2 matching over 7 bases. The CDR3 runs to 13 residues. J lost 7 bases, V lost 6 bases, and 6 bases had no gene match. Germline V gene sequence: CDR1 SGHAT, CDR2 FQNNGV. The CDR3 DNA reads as TGTGCCAGCAGATCGTACGGGGGGAATGAGCAGTTCTTC. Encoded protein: CASRSYGGNEQFF.

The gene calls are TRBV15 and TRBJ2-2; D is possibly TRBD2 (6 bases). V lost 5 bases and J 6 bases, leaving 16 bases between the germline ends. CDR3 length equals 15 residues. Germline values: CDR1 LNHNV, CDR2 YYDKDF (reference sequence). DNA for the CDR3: TGTGCCACCAGCGGGGGGACTTCCCCGTCCGGGGAGCTGTTTTTT. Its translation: CATSGGTSPSGELFF.

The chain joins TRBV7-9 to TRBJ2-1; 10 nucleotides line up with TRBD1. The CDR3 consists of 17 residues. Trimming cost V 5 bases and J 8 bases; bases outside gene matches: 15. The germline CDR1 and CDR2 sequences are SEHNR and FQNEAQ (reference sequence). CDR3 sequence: CASSHLVVGQGDDEQFF. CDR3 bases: TGTGCCAGCAGCCACTTAGTGGTCGGACAGGGGGATGATGAGCAGTTCTTC.

The CDR3 DNA is TGTGCCAGCAGCTTGGGACTAGCGGGGGGGATCGAGCAGTACGTC. Its translation: CASSLGLAGGIEQYV. The chain joins TRBV5-5 to TRBJ2-7; 14 bases line up with TRBD2. V shed 0 bases, J shed 6 bases, and the junction held 2 bases outside the gene matches. The CDR3 consists of 15 residues. Germline V lookup: CDR1 SGHKS, CDR2 YYEKEE (reference sequence).

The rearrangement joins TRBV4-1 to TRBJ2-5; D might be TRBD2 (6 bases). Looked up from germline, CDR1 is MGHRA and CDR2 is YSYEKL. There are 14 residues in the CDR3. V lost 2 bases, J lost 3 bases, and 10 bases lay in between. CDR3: CASSQTSPEETQYF. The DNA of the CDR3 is TGCGCCAGCAGCCAAACTAGCCCGGAAGAGACCCAGTACTTC.

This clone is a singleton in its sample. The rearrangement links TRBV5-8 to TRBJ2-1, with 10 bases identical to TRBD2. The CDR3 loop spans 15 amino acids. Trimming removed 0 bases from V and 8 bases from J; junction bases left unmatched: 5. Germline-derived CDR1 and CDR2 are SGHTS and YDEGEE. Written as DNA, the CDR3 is TGTGCCAGCAGCTTGGAGCGGGAGGGCCGCGATGAGCAGTTCTTC. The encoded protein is CASSLEREGRDEQFF.

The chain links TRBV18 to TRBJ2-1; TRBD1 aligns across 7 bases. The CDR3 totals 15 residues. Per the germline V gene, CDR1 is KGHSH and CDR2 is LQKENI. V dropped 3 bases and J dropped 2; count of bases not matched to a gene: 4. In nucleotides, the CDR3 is TGTGCCAGCTCACCCGACAGGGTTCCCTACAATGAGCAGTTCTTC. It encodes CASSPDRVPYNEQFF.

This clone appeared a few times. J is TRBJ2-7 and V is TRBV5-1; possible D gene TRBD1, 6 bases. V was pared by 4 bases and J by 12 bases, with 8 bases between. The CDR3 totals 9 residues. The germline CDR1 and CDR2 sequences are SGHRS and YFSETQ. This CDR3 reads CASSATGYV. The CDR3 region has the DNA TGCGCCAGCAGCGCGACAGGGTACGTC.

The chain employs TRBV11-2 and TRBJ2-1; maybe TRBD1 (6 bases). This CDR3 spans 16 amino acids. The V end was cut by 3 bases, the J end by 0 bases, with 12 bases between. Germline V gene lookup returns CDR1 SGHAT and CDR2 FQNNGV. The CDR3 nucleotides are TGTGCCAGCAGCTTGATGGGGGCGAGCTCCTACAATGAGCAGTTCTTC. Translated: CASSLMGASSYNEQFF.

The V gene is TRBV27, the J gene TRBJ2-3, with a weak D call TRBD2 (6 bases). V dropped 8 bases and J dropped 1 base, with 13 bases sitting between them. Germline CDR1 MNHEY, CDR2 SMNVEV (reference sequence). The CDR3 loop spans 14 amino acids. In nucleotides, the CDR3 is TGTGCCAGCGGGGGGACTGCCGGCACAGATACGCAGTATTTT. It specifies CASGGTAGTDTQYF.

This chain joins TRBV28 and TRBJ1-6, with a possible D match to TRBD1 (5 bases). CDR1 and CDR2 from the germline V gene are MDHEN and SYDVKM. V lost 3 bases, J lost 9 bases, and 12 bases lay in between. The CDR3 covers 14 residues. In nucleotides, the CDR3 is TGTGCCAGCAGTTTGGGGCCGGGCAGTTCACCCCTCCACTTT. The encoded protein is CASSLGPGSSPLHF.

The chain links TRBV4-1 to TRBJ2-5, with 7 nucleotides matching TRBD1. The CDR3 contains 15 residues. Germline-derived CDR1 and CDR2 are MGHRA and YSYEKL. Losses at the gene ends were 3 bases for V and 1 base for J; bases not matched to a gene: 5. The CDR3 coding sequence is TGCGCCAGCAGCCAGAGACAGGGTAGCCAAGAGACCCAGTACTTC. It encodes CASSQRQGSQETQYF.

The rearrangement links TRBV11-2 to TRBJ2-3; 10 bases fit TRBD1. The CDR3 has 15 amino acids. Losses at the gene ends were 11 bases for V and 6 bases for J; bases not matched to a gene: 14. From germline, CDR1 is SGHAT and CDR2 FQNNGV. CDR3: CASYPGTGEADTQYF. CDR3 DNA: TGTGCCTCCTACCCCGGGACAGGGGAGGCGGATACGCAGTATTTT.

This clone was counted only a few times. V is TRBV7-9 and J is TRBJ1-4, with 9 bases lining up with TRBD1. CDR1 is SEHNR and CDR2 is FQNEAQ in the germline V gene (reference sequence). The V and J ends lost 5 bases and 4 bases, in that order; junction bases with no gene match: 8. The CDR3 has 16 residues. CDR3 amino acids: CASSESRGQGNEKLFF. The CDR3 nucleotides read TGTGCCAGCAGCGAGAGCAGGGGACAGGGTAATGAAAAACTGTTTTTT.

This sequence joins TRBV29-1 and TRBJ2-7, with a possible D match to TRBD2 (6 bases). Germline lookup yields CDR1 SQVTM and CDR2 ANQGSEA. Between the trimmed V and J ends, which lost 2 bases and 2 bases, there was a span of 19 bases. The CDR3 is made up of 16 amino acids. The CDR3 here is CSVETGVWLVAYEQYF. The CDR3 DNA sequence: TGCAGCGTTGAAACGGGGGTTTGGCTAGTGGCCTACGAGCAGTACTTC.

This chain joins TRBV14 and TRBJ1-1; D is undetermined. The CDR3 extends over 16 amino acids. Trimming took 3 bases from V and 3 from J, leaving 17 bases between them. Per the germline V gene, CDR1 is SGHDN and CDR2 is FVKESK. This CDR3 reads CASSQPGPGRDTEAFF. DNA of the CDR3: TGTGCCAGCAGCCAGCCGGGCCCCGGGAGGGACACTGAAGCTTTCTTT.

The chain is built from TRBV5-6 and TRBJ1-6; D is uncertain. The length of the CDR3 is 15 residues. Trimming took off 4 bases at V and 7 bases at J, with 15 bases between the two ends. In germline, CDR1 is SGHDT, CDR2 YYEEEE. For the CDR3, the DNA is TGTGCCAGCAGCATTCTAGCCGGAGTAAATTCACCCCTCCACTTT. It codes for CASSILAGVNSPLHF. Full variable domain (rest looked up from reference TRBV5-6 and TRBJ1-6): DAGVTQSPTHLIKTRGQQVTLRCSPKSGHDTVSWYQQALGQGPQFIFQYYEEEERQRGNFPDRFSGHQFPNYSSELNVNALLLGDSALYLCASSILAGVNSPLHFGNGTRLTVT.

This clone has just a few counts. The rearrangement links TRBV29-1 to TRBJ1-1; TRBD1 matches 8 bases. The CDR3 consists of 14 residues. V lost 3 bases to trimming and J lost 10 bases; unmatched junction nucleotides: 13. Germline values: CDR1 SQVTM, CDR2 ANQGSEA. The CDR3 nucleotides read TGCAGCGTTGATCAAGAAGGACAGGGTAAAGGAGCTTTCTTT. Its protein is CSVDQEGQGKGAFF.

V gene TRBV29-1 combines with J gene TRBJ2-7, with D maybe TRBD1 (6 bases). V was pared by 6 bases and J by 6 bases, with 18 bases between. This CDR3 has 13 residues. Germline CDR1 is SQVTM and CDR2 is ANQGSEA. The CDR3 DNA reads TGCAGCGTCGCTTGGACAGCCATGGGCGAGCAGTACGTC. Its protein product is CSVAWTAMGEQYV.

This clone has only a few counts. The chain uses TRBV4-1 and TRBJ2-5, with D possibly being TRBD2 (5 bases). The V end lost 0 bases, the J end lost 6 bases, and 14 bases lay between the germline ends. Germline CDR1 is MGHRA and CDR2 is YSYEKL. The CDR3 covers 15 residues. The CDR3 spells CASSQDPGSTQTQYF. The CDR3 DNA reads TGCGCCAGCAGCCAAGATCCGGGGAGTACGCAGACCCAGTACTTC.

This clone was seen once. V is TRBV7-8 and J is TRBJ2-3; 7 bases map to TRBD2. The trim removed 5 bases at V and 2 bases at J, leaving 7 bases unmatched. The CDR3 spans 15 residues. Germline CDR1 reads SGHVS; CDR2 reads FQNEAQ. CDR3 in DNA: TGTGCCAGCAGCCCAAAAGCGGGGAACACAGATACGCAGTATTTT. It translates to CASSPKAGNTDTQYF. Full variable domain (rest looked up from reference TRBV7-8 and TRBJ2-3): GAGVSQSPRYKVAKRGQDVALRCDPISGHVSLFWYQQALGQGPEFLTYFQNEAQLDKSGLPSDRFFAERPEGSVSTLKIQRTQQEDSAVYLCASSPKAGNTDTQYFGPGTRLTVL.